What follows is one TCR beta chain and its context. Its matching antigen is unknown. The sample comes from a study of a mutant IDH1 vaccine in newly diagnosed glioma. Germline lookup yields CDR1 SGHVS and CDR2 FQNEAQ. Trimming removed 5 bases at V and 4 bases at J, with 12 bases between. The CDR3 consists of 14 residues. Time point specified: week 47, end of study. What each vaccine dose contained was 300 ug of mutant IDH1 20-mer peptide, accompanied by topical imiquimod. Profiled with immunoSEQ multiplex PCR; TCRdb holds only in-frame clones, not every one. In the table there are tens of thousands of clones, roughly 80% of which are singletons.

This sequence originates from a woman in her twenties or thirties with glioma. Some clones in this sample may be carry-over from other donors' samples. Specimen: PBMCs, collected from a glioma patient whose treatment included an IDH1 peptide vaccine. The J gene is TRBJ2-1, the V gene TRBV7-8; D ambiguous. This CDR3 reads CASSPVSSYNEQFF. In DNA, the CDR3 is TGTGCCAGCAGCCCAGTTAGCTCGTACAATGAGCAGTTCTTC.